Listed below are T cell receptor beta chains from one sample, sequenced in a study of vaccination and CD4 T cells after COVID-19. No antigen has been identified for these receptors. MiXCR was run by TCRdb on the PCR reads, yielding one entry per CDR3 protein. The data hold 20,000 to 25,000 distinct CDR3 sequences, with 46% observed a single time. The sequences come from CD4+ T cells from blood, cultured in vitro, collected about 7 months after SARS-CoV-2 vaccination. The source of these receptors is a human donor who had recovered from COVID-19. Each CDR3 is given without its conserved first and last residue.

j_gene: TRBJ2-6; v_gene: TRBV27; CDR3aa: ASRVVGANVLT
j_gene: TRBJ2-2; v_gene: TRBV20-1; CDR3aa: SARAQGVNTGELF
j_gene: TRBJ2-1; v_gene: TRBV20-1; CDR3aa: SAGLASSYNEQF
j_gene: TRBJ2-7; v_gene: TRBV4-1; CDR3aa: ASSPIWAYYEQY
j_gene: TRBJ1-6; v_gene: TRBV20-1; CDR3aa: SARDVFRGNNSPLH
j_gene: TRBJ2-1; v_gene: TRBV7-3; CDR3aa: ASSFGTGTYNEQF
j_gene: TRBJ2-5; v_gene: TRBV20-1; CDR3aa: SASPGAETQY
j_gene: TRBJ2-3; v_gene: TRBV23-1; CDR3aa: ASMGQY
j_gene: TRBJ2-1; v_gene: TRBV20-1; CDR3aa: SARRRLSSLEQF
j_gene: TRBJ1-1; v_gene: TRBV11-3; CDR3aa: ASSLETGTVHEAF
j_gene: TRBJ2-2; v_gene: TRBV7-8; CDR3aa: ASSLGGVTAGELF
j_gene: TRBJ2-7; v_gene: TRBV7-2; CDR3aa: ASSSGQGAGEQY
j_gene: TRBJ2-1; v_gene: TRBV20-1; CDR3aa: SARDFGQGAYNEQF
j_gene: TRBJ1-2; v_gene: TRBV20-1; CDR3aa: SPPPKPSTGGYT
j_gene: TRBJ2-5; v_gene: TRBV7-3; CDR3aa: ASSPGARETQY
j_gene: TRBJ2-7; v_gene: TRBV7-9; CDR3aa: ASSFPGTGNNEQY
j_gene: TRBJ2-7; v_gene: TRBV20-1; CDR3aa: SAWRGTSYEQY
j_gene: TRBJ1-5; v_gene: TRBV20-1; CDR3aa: SASEGGGPQH
j_gene: TRBJ2-5; v_gene: TRBV25-1; CDR3aa: ASSHRVQETQY
j_gene: TRBJ2-7; v_gene: TRBV10-3; CDR3aa: ATQRTGEIEQY
j_gene: TRBJ2-7; v_gene: TRBV6-1; CDR3aa: ASTSRDRGLQIVSYEQY
j_gene: TRBJ2-2; v_gene: TRBV7-8; CDR3aa: ASSLVLAGLSGELF
j_gene: TRBJ2-5; v_gene: TRBV7-2; CDR3aa: ASSFSGETQY
j_gene: TRBJ2-7; v_gene: TRBV7-9; CDR3aa: ASSSSRGRKGYEQY
j_gene: TRBJ1-6; v_gene: TRBV7-2; CDR3aa: ASSLMQGQNSPLH
j_gene: TRBJ2-5; v_gene: TRBV7-8; CDR3aa: ASSFVVIRTGGKTQY
j_gene: TRBJ2-5; v_gene: TRBV7-9; CDR3aa: ASSLVRGETQY
j_gene: TRBJ2-5; v_gene: TRBV5-4; CDR3aa: ASSPGGGVETQY
j_gene: TRBJ1-2; v_gene: TRBV20-1; CDR3aa: SASPSRNNYGYT
j_gene: TRBJ2-7; v_gene: TRBV6-1; CDR3aa: ASTGTFDGEQY
j_gene: TRBJ2-7; v_gene: TRBV4-2; CDR3aa: ASSQAAGTAAYEQY
j_gene: TRBJ2-5; v_gene: TRBV20-1; CDR3aa: SARDRGGAQETQY
j_gene: TRBJ2-1; v_gene: TRBV20-1; CDR3aa: SASPGTGSDEQF
j_gene: TRBJ2-7; v_gene: TRBV21-1; CDR3aa: ASSKGPREAGEQY
j_gene: TRBJ2-5; v_gene: TRBV5-4; CDR3aa: ASSIKRETQY
j_gene: TRBJ2-3; v_gene: TRBV27; CDR3aa: ASSSRGTDTQY
j_gene: TRBJ2-5; v_gene: TRBV7-6; CDR3aa: ASSPIRPGGLETQY
j_gene: TRBJ2-5; v_gene: TRBV5-4; CDR3aa: ASSLGGMYQETQY
j_gene: TRBJ2-7; v_gene: TRBV5-1; CDR3aa: ASSPNKYYEQY